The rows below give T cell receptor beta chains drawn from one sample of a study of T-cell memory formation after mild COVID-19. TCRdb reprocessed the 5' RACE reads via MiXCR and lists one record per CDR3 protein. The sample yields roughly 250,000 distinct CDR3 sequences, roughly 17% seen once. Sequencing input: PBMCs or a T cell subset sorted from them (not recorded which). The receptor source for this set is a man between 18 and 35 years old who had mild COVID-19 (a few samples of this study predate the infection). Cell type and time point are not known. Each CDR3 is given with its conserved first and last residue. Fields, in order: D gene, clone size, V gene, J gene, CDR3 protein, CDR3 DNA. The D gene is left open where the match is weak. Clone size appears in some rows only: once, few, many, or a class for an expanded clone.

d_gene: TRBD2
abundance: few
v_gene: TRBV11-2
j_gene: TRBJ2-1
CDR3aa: CASSFHLAGAGSYNEQFF
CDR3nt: TGTGCCAGCAGCTTCCATCTAGCGGGGGCCGGATCCTACAATGAGCAGTTCTTC

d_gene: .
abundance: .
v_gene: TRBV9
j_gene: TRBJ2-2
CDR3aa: CASSVVGDNTGELFF
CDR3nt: TGTGCCAGCAGCGTAGTTGGGGACAACACCGGGGAGCTGTTTTTT

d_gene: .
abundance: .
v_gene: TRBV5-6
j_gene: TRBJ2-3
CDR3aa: CASSSGSDTDTQYF
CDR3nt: TGTGCCAGCAGCTCGGGCTCCGACACAGATACGCAGTATTTT

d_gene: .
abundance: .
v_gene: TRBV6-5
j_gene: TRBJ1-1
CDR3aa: CASTLNGGDKAFF
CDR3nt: TGTGCCAGCACCCTGAACGGGGGGGATAAAGCTTTCTTT

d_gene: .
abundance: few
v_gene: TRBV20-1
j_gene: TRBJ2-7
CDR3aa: CSARGGSKSYEQYF
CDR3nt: TGCAGTGCTAGAGGCGGCTCAAAAAGCTACGAGCAGTACTTC

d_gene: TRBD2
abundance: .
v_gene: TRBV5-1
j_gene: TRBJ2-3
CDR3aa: CASSSSGGPDTQYF
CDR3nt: TGCGCCAGCAGCTCCAGCGGGGGGCCAGATACGCAGTATTTT

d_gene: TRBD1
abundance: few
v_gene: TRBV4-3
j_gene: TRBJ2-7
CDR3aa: CASSQAQGALYEQYF
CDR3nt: TGCGCCAGCAGCCAAGCGCAGGGGGCCCTGTACGAGCAGTACTTC

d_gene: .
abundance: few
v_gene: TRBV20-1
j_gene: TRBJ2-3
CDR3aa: CSARTTPRTAGYF
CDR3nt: TGCAGTGCTAGAACCACCCCCCGGACGGCGGGGTATTTT

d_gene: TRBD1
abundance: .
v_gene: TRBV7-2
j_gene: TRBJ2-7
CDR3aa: CASSLATGTGTAQYF
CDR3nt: TGTGCCAGCAGCTTAGCGACCGGGACAGGGACCGCGCAGTACTTC

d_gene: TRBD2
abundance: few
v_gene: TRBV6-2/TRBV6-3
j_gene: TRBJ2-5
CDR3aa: CASSVSGGTTIPETQYF
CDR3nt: TGTGCCAGCAGTGTGAGCGGGGGGACCACTATCCCAGAGACCCAGTACTTC

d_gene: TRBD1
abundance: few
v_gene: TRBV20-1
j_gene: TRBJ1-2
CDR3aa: CSARDPGTGEAYGYTF
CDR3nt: TGCAGTGCTAGAGATCCCGGGACAGGGGAGGCCTATGGCTACACCTTC

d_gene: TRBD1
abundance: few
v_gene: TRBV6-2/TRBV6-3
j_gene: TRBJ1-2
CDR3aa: CASSFTDRVYGYTF
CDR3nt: TGTGCCAGCAGTTTCACGGACAGGGTCTATGGCTACACCTTC

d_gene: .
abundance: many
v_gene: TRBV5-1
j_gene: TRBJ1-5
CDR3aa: CASSPGHSNQPQHF
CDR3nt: TGCGCCAGCTCTCCAGGCCATAGCAATCAGCCCCAGCATTTT

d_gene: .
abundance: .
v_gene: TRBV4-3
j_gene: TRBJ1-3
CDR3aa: CASSQAGWDTIYF
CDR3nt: TGCGCCAGCAGCCAAGCAGGGTGGGACACCATATATTTT

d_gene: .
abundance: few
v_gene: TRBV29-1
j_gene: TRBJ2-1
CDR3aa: CSVVEGGYNEQFF
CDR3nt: TGCAGCGTTGTTGAGGGGGGGTACAATGAGCAGTTCTTC

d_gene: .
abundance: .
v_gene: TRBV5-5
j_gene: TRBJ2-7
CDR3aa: CASSRSGAQVNEQYF
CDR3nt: TGTGCCAGCAGCCGGTCGGGAGCACAGGTCAACGAGCAGTACTTC

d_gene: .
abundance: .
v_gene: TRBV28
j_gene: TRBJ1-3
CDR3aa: CASSYLASGNTIYF
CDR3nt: TGTGCCAGCAGTTACTTAGCCTCTGGAAACACCATATATTTT

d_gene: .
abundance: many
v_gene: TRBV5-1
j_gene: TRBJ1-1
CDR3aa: CASSVGRNTEAFF
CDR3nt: TGCGCCAGCAGCGTGGGGCGGAACACTGAAGCTTTCTTT

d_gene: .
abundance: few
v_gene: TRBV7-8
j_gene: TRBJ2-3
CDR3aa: CASSSQGWSTDTQYF
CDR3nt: TGTGCCAGCAGCTCACAGGGCTGGAGCACAGATACGCAGTATTTT

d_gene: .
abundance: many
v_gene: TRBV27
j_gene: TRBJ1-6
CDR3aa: CASSFYNSPLHF
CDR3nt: TGTGCCAGCAGTTTCTATAATTCACCCCTCCACTTT

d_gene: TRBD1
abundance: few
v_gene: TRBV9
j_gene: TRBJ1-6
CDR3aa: CASSLTGTGDSPLHF
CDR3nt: TGTGCCAGCAGCTTAACCGGGACAGGGGATTCACCCCTCCACTTT

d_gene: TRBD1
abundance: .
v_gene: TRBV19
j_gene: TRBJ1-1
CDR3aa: CASSTRDSRTTEAFF
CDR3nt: TGTGCCAGTAGTACTCGGGACAGTCGGACCACTGAAGCTTTCTTT

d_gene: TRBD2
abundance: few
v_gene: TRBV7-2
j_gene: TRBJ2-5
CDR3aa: CASSLVTGGETQYF
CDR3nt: TGTGCCAGCAGCTTAGTCACGGGAGGAGAGACCCAGTACTTC

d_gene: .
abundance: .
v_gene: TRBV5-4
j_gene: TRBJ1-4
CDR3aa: CASSLGLSRNEKLFF
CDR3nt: TGTGCCAGCAGCTTGGGGCTCTCGAGGAATGAAAAACTGTTTTTT

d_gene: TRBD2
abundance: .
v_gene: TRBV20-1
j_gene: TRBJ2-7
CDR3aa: CSARVGGSGGSREQYF
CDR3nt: TGCAGTGCTAGAGTGGGCGGCAGCGGGGGGTCAAGGGAGCAGTACTTC

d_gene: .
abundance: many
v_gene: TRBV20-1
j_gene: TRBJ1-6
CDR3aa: CSASHNSPLHF
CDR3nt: TGCAGTGCTAGCCATAATTCACCCCTCCACTTT

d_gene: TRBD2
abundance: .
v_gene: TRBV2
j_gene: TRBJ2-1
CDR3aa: CASSVRRRPLAGEPREQFF
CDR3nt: TGTGCCAGCAGTGTTCGACGCCGCCCACTGGCGGGGGAACCTCGGGAGCAGTTCTTC

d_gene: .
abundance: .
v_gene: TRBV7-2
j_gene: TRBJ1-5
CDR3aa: CASSPQGPLSNQPQHF
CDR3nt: TGTGCCAGCAGCCCTCAGGGGCCGCTAAGCAATCAGCCCCAGCATTTT

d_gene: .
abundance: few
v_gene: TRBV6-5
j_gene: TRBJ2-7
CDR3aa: CASRGSSEQYF
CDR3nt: TGTGCCAGCAGGGGGTCAAGCGAGCAGTACTTC

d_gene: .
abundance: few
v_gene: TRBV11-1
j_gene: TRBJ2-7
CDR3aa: CASSQRSGGEQYF
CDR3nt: TGTGCCAGCAGCCAAAGGTCGGGCGGGGAGCAGTACTTC

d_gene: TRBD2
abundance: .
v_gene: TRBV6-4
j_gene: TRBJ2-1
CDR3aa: CASSPDLAGNEQFF
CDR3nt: TGTGCCAGCAGCCCGGATTTAGCGGGGAATGAGCAGTTCTTC

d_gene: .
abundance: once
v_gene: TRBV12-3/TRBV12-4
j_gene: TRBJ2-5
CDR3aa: CASMGVGIETQYF
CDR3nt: TGTGCCAGCATGGGCGTGGGAATAGAGACCCAGTACTTC

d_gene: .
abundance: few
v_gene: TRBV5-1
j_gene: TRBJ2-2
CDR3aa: CASNLDRTNTGELFF
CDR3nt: TGCGCCAGCAATCTGGACAGAACGAACACCGGGGAGCTGTTTTTT

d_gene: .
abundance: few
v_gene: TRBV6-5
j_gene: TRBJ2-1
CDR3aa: CASNSGEPRGNEQFF
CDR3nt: TGTGCCAGCAACTCGGGGGAGCCGCGCGGGAATGAGCAGTTCTTC

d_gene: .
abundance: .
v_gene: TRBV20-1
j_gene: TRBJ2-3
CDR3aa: CSAREGGTDTQYF
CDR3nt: TGCAGTGCTAGAGAAGGGGGCACAGATACGCAGTATTTT

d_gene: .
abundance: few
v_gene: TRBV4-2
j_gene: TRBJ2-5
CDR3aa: CASSQSTDRETQYF
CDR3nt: TGTGCCAGCAGCCAATCTACCGATCGGGAGACCCAGTACTTC

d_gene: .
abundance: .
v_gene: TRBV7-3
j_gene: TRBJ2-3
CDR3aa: CASSVTALGSDTQYF
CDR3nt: TGTGCCAGCAGCGTGACAGCCCTCGGTTCAGATACGCAGTATTTT

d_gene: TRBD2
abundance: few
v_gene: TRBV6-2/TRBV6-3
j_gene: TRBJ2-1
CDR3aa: CASSALTSGGRDEQFF
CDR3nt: TGTGCCAGCAGTGCCCTTACTAGCGGGGGTAGGGATGAGCAGTTCTTC

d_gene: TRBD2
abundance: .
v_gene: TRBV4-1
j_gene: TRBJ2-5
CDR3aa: CASSQPLAGARETQYF
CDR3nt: TGCGCCAGCAGCCAACCACTAGCGGGGGCCCGGGAGACCCAGTACTTC

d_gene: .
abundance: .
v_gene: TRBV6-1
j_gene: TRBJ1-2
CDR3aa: CASSGGSGGYTF
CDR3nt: TGTGCCAGCAGTGGGGGGTCAGGTGGCTACACCTTC

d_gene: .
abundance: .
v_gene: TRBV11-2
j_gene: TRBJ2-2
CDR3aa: CASSKQGRTGELFF
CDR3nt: TGTGCCAGCAGCAAGCAGGGGCGGACCGGGGAGCTGTTTTTT

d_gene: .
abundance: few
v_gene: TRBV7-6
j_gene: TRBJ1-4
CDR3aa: CASSLWGEKLFF
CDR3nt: TGTGCCAGCAGCTTATGGGGTGAAAAACTGTTTTTT

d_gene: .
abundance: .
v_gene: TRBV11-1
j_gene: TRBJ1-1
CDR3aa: CASSLHRADTEAFF
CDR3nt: TGTGCCAGCAGCTTACATAGGGCGGACACTGAAGCTTTCTTT

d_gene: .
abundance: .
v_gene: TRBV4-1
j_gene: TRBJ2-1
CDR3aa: CASSQEGGRYNEQFF
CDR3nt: TGCGCCAGCAGCCAAGAGGGGGGGCGGTACAATGAGCAGTTCTTC

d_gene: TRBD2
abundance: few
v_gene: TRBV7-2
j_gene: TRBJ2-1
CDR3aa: CASSLGLAGGTSSYNEQFF
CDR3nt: TGTGCCAGCAGCCTCGGACTAGCGGGGGGCACGAGCTCCTACAATGAGCAGTTCTTC

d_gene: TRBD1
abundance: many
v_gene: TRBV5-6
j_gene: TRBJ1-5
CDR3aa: CASSRKTGFQPQHF
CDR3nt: TGTGCCAGCAGCCGCAAGACAGGGTTTCAGCCCCAGCATTTT

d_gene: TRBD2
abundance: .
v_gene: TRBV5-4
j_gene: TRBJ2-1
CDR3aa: CASSFGGEVGEQFF
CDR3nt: TGTGCCAGCAGCTTCGGGGGGGAAGTGGGTGAGCAGTTCTTC

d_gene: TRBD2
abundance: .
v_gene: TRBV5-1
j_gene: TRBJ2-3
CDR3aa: CASSPRRGGTDTQYF
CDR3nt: TGCGCCAGCAGTCCCCGGCGGGGGGGCACAGATACGCAGTATTTT

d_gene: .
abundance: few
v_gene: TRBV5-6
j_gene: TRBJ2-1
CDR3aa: CASSLDRTGIRSSYNEQFF
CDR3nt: TGTGCCAGCAGCTTGGACCGAACAGGGATCCGAAGCTCCTACAATGAGCAGTTCTTC

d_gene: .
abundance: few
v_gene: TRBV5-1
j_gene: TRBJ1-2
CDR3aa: CASSLSQGWATF
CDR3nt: TGCGCCAGCAGCTTGTCACAGGGATGGGCCACCTTC

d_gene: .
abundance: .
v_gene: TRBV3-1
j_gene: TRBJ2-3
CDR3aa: CASSWSGNTDTQYF
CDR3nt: TGTGCCAGCAGCTGGTCAGGGAACACAGATACGCAGTATTTT

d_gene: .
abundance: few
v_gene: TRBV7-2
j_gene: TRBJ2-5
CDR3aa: CASSSQSGRETQYF
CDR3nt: TGTGCCAGCAGCTCCCAATCGGGTCGAGAGACCCAGTACTTC

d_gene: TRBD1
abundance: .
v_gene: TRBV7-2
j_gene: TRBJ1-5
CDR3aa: CASSLDRVVHF
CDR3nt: TGTGCCAGCAGTCTGGACAGGGTCGTGCATTTT